These 30 T cell receptor beta chains share one sample of origin, sequenced in a study of liver allograft versus peripheral blood T cells. Study-level background: The study compared liver allograft T cell receptor repertoires against peripheral blood repertoires of liver transplant recipients.

Via MiXCR, TCRdb re-called the reads, giving one row per CDR3 protein. The sample shows thousands of distinct CDR3 sequences, 15% to 20% of them seen only once. These receptors all stem from a human patient who had a liver transplant. The graft donor may account for some of the T cells.

The V gene is TRBV12-3 or TRBV12-4, the J gene TRBJ1-4; TRBD1 might be the D (6 bases). The CDR3 has 14 amino acids. V was cut by 8 bases and J by 6 bases, with 16 bases left in between. The CDR3 nucleotides read TGTGCCAGCGGGCTTACAGGGAGGGATGAAAAACTGTTTTTT. Its protein product is CASGLTGRDEKLFF.

There are a few counts of this clonotype. The chain is built from TRBV27 and TRBJ1-1; a possible D gene is TRBD1 (5 bases). The germline V gene encodes CDR1 MNHEY and CDR2 SMNVEV (reference sequence). V was shortened by 6 bases and J by 1 base, with 18 bases between the two germline ends. CDR3 size: 16 residues. This CDR3 is CASSPLRDWKNTEAFF. CDR3 DNA: TGTGCCAGCAGCCCTCTTCGGGACTGGAAGAACACTGAAGCTTTCTTT.

This clonotype was observed many times. This chain links TRBV19 with TRBJ1-4; TRBD1 is a possible D gene (6 bases). The CDR3 is 16 residues long. Germline V CDR1 and CDR2: LNHDA, SQIVND (reference sequence). V lost 7 bases to trimming and J lost 2 bases, with 17 bases between them. This chain's CDR3 is CASNNPGDGTNEKLFF. DNA of the CDR3: TGTGCCAGTAATAACCCAGGGGATGGGACTAATGAAAAACTGTTTTTT.

The sample holds a few counts of this clonotype. The chain links TRBV9 to TRBJ2-7; 9 bases map to TRBD1. V lost 4 bases to trimming and J lost 1 base; unmatched junction nucleotides: 6. CDR1 and CDR2 (germline): SGDLS, YYNGEE. This CDR3 has 15 residues. The CDR3 region is CASSSSGTGSYEQYF. In nucleotides, the CDR3 is TGTGCCAGCAGCTCGTCCGGGACAGGGTCCTACGAGCAGTACTTC. Using reference TRBV9 and TRBJ2-7 for the parts outside the CDR3, the full variable domain is DSGVTQTPKHLITATGQRVTLRCSPRSGDLSVYWYQQSLDQGLQFLIQYYNGEERAKGNILERFSAQQFPDLHSELNLSSLELGDSALYFCASSSSGTGSYEQYFGPGTRLTVT.

V is TRBV12-5 and J is TRBJ2-3; TRBD2 is a possible D gene (7 bases). The V gene's germline CDR1 is LGHNT and CDR2 FRNRAP. CDR3 length: 17 amino acids. V shed 5 bases and J shed 2 bases, with 20 bases lying between them. The CDR3 DNA sequence: TGTGCTAGTGGTCCCCGTATACAGGGAGGGGCCACAGATACGCAGTATTTT. As protein: CASGPRIQGGATDTQYF.

Sample share makes this clonotype medium-sized. The chain recombines TRBV27 with TRBJ1-1; D is possibly TRBD1 (5 bases). The CDR3 loop spans 15 amino acids. V was pared by 2 bases and J by 3 bases, with 13 bases between. Germline values: CDR1 MNHEY, CDR2 SMNVEV (reference sequence). The CDR3 loop is CASSLRGGDYTEAFF. The CDR3 region has the DNA TGTGCCAGCAGTTTACGGGGGGGTGATTACACTGAAGCTTTCTTT.

This clonotype was seen many times. V gene TRBV6-1 combines with J gene TRBJ2-2; TRBD1 aligns across 7 bases. CDR3 size: 14 residues. CDR1 is MNHNS, CDR2 SASEGT, per germline. With 6 bases clipped from V and 3 bases from J, the junction kept 4 bases outside the gene matches. The CDR3 sequence is CASRGDRDTGELFF. In nucleotides, the CDR3 is TGTGCCAGCAGGGGGGACAGAGACACCGGGGAGCTGTTTTTT.

Concerning this clonotype: This could be a read error, since a much larger clone is one nucleotide away. The V call is TRBV6-1, the J call TRBJ2-3; D is perhaps TRBD1 (6 bases). This CDR3 comprises 14 residues. Germline V CDR1 and CDR2: MNHNS, SASEGT. The CDR3 sequence: CAISYQGSADTQYF. The CDR3 region has the DNA TGTGCCATCAGTTACCAGGGGTCCGCAGATACGCAGTATTTT.

This clonotype was detected many times. The chain couples TRBV13 to TRBJ2-7; D may be TRBD1 (6 bases). Germline CDR1 PRHDT, CDR2 FYEKMQ (reference sequence). Trimming removed 4 bases from V and 2 bases from J, with 15 bases in between. The CDR3 length is 15 residues. The CDR3 reads CASSSPGHRPYEQYF. The DNA for the CDR3 is TGTGCCAGCAGCTCACCGGGACACCGCCCCTACGAGCAGTACTTC.

This clonotype was seen more than once but under ten times. The CDR3 region has the DNA TGTGCCAGCAGCGGGGACGGGAGCAATCAGCCCCAGCATTTT. This encodes CASSGDGSNQPQHF. V and J are TRBV27 and TRBJ1-5; perhaps TRBD1 as D (5 bases). CDR3 size: 14 residues. Trimming took 6 bases from V and 1 from J, leaving 10 bases between them. Germline-derived CDR1 and CDR2 are MNHEY and SMNVEV (reference sequence).

This chain uses TRBV20-1 with TRBJ1-2; D remains ambiguous. The length of the CDR3 is 14 residues. Trimming left V 0 bases short and J 4 bases short, with 12 bases between. The germline gives CDR1 DFQATT, CDR2 SNEGSKA (reference sequence). CDR3: CSARDPQDFYGYTF. CDR3 sequence (DNA): TGCAGTGCTAGAGATCCCCAGGATTTCTATGGCTACACCTTC.

This clonotype is categorized as medium-sized. This chain connects TRBV6-2 or TRBV6-3 to TRBJ2-7, with D perhaps assigned TRBD1 or TRBD2 (5 bases each). Germline loops: CDR1 MNHEY, CDR2 SVGEGT. Trimming took off 3 bases at V and 2 bases at J, with 11 bases between the two ends. This CDR3 is built from 14 residues. The CDR3 is CASSYRGLTYEQYF. CDR3 nucleotides: TGTGCCAGCAGTTATCGGGGCCTGACCTACGAGCAGTACTTC.

This clonotype was counted many times. This chain connects TRBV29-1 to TRBJ1-1; D might be TRBD1 (5 bases). The V end was cut by 4 bases, the J end by 6 bases, with 12 bases between. Per germline, CDR1 SQVTM and CDR2 ANQGSEA. The CDR3 sequence is 12 residues long. CDR3 in DNA: TGCAGCGTTGTCGAAGGGGCCCCTGAAGCTTTCTTT. It specifies CSVVEGAPEAFF.

This chain links TRBV9 with TRBJ2-1; 8 bases are shared with TRBD1. The CDR3 loop spans 15 amino acids. In germline, CDR1 is SGDLS, CDR2 YYNGEE. V shed 4 bases, J shed 2 bases, and the junction held 5 bases outside the gene matches. CDR3 DNA sequence: TGTGCCAGCAGCAACCGACAGGGGCCCTACAATGAGCAGTTCTTC. Protein product: CASSNRQGPYNEQFF.

This clonotype has just a few counts. The gene calls are TRBV6-6 and TRBJ2-7, with D maybe TRBD1 (6 bases). Germline CDR1 and CDR2: MNHNY and SVGAGI (reference sequence). This CDR3 region has 16 residues. V was trimmed by 0 bases and J by 5 bases, leaving 17 bases between them. The CDR3 loop reads CASSYSLQGSSDEQYF. The DNA for the CDR3 is TGTGCCAGCAGTTACTCGCTACAGGGATCATCGGACGAGCAGTACTTC.

The table lists this clonotype with many counts. CDR3 in DNA: TGTGCCAGTAGTAACTGGGCCGGGGTGTCCGGGGAGCTGTTTTTT. Translation gives CASSNWAGVSGELFF. The chain carries TRBV19 and TRBJ2-2, with D perhaps matching TRBD2 (5 bases). The germline V and J ends were trimmed by 4 bases and 6 bases, with 15 bases remaining between them. CDR3 length: 15 amino acids. Germline V gene sequence: CDR1 LNHDA, CDR2 SQIVND (reference sequence).

The chain couples TRBV27 to TRBJ2-4; 9 bases are shared with TRBD1. This CDR3 contains 15 residues. Germline CDR1 MNHEY, CDR2 SMNVEV (reference sequence). J lost 8 bases, V lost 8 bases, and 13 bases had no gene match. The DNA for the CDR3 is TGTGCCAGCGGTACCCGGACAGGGGCTAGGGACATTCAGTACTTC. Its protein is CASGTRTGARDIQYF.

This clonotype has a count of ten or more. The rearrangement joins TRBV7-9 to TRBJ2-2; D remains unclear. This CDR3 spans 15 amino acids. Germline CDR1 and CDR2: SEHNR and FQNEAQ (reference sequence). V was cut by 2 bases and J by 4 bases, with 11 bases left in between. The CDR3: CASSLTGPATGELFF. As DNA, the CDR3 is TGTGCCAGCAGCTTAACGGGTCCCGCCACCGGGGAGCTGTTTTTT.

This clonotype is classed as medium-sized. V and J are TRBV29-1 and TRBJ1-1, with D maybe TRBD1 (5 bases). Germline loops: CDR1 SQVTM, CDR2 ANQGSEA. The V gene lost 7 bases and the J gene lost 0 bases, with 12 bases spanning the gap. This CDR3 region has 13 residues. The DNA of the CDR3 is TGCAGCGGGTGGGGGTCGATGAACACTGAAGCTTTCTTT. The encoded protein is CSGWGSMNTEAFF.

This clonotype ranks as medium-sized. V usage is TRBV27 and J usage is TRBJ1-1, with a tentative D call TRBD1 (5 bases). The CDR3 contains 13 residues. CDR1 and CDR2 from the germline V gene are MNHEY and SMNVEV (reference sequence). V was clipped by 2 bases and J by 3 bases, with 7 bases between them. The CDR3 reads CASSLETDTEAFF. The CDR3 DNA sequence: TGTGCCAGCAGTTTAGAGACAGACACTGAAGCTTTCTTT.

This clonotype was recorded many times. The rearrangement links TRBV12-3 or TRBV12-4 to TRBJ2-1, with TRBD2 matching over 10 bases. The CDR3 is 17 residues long. The junction had 7 bases not matched to a gene; V was cut back by 3 bases and J by 2 bases. The CDR3 coding sequence is TGTGCCAGCAGTTTTTACCTAGCGGGGGATCCCTACAATGAGCAGTTCTTC. This translates into CASSFYLAGDPYNEQFF.

For this clonotype: This may arise from a read error, as a much more abundant clone is one base away. The chain links TRBV15 to TRBJ2-7, with D perhaps TRBD2 (5 bases). Germline loops: CDR1 LNHNV, CDR2 YYDKDF (reference sequence). The CDR3 is 15 residues long. The CDR3 nucleotides read TGTGTCACCAGCAGACCCCCCGGGCGGGCCTACGAGCAGTACTTC. It is translated as CVTSRPPGRAYEQYF.

This clonotype is labeled as medium-sized (0.01 to 0.1%). The genes are TRBV10-3 and TRBJ1-2, with D maybe TRBD1 (6 bases). Germline V gene sequence: CDR1 ENHRY, CDR2 SYGVKD. CDR3 length: 13 amino acids. V was trimmed by 7 bases and J by 3 bases, leaving 12 bases between them. CDR3 DNA sequence: TGTGCCATCAAGAGGGGGGGCCACTATGGCTACACCTTC. It yields the protein CAIKRGGHYGYTF.

This clonotype has only a few counts. One end of the junction is discordant with germline, which a read error may explain. This sequence joins TRBV12-3 or TRBV12-4 and TRBJ1-2; D not resolved. The CDR3 length is 9 residues. The CDR3 DNA reads as TGTGCTAGTGGTTTGACCCCTGTCTTC. Its protein is CASGLTPVF.

By share, this clonotype ranks as medium-sized. The genes are TRBV6-6 and TRBJ1-3; 8 bases agree with TRBD1. Germline lookup yields CDR1 MNHNY and CDR2 SVGAGI (reference sequence). CDR3 length: 14 amino acids. The junction had 0 bases not matched to a gene; V was cut back by 5 bases and J by 0 bases. In nucleotides, the CDR3 is TGTGCCAGCAGTGGACAGGGCTCTGGAAACACCATATATTTT. This translates into CASSGQGSGNTIYF.

This clonotype was seen many times. The chain recombines TRBV6-5 with TRBJ1-2, with TRBD1 as a possible D gene (5 bases). The CDR3 runs to 15 residues. V lost 6 bases and J lost 0, with 14 bases in between. The germline gives CDR1 MNHEY, CDR2 SVGAGI. The CDR3 region is CASSPGIRANYGYTF. CDR3 nucleotide sequence: TGTGCCAGCAGCCCAGGGATCCGGGCTAACTATGGCTACACCTTC.

This rearrangement joins TRBV2 to TRBJ1-1, with 7 bases matching TRBD1. The CDR3 extends over 16 amino acids. CDR1 is SNHLY, CDR2 FYNNEI, per germline. V dropped 7 bases and J dropped 2; count of bases not matched to a gene: 13. CDR3 bases: TGTGCCAGCAAGGACAGGCCCGGTGTTTTAAACACTGAAGCTTTCTTT. This encodes CASKDRPGVLNTEAFF.

This clonotype was picked up many times. The J gene is TRBJ1-2, the V gene TRBV10-3; a weak D match, TRBD1 (6 bases). CDR3 length equals 14 residues. Looked up from germline, CDR1 is ENHRY and CDR2 is SYGVKD. V lost 7 bases and J lost 3, with 15 bases in between. Here the CDR3 reads CAITGDRLYYGYTF. CDR3 nucleotides: TGTGCCATCACCGGAGACAGGTTATACTATGGCTACACCTTC.

This clonotype occurred many times. The V gene is TRBV27, the J gene TRBJ1-2, with D maybe TRBD1 (5 bases). V gave up 6 bases and J gave up 6 bases, with 14 bases separating them. The CDR3 extends over 13 amino acids. The germline CDR1 and CDR2 sequences are MNHEY and SMNVEV (reference sequence). CDR3 in DNA: TGTGCCAGCAGCCCGACAGCCCGGGATGGCTACACCTTC. Translated, it gives CASSPTARDGYTF.

This clonotype was counted between two and nine times. The chain uses TRBV12-3 or TRBV12-4 and TRBJ2-2; no clear D. This CDR3 has 12 amino acids. V was cut by 3 bases and J by 7 bases, with 6 bases left in between. Here the CDR3 DNA reads TGTGCCAGCAGTTTTGGCGGCGGGGAGCTGTTTTTT. Residues: CASSFGGGELFF.